The 24 T cell receptor beta chains below come from one sample, sequenced in a study of technical replicates of blood from a few donors. Method: immunoSEQ multiplex PCR; TCRdb's copy keeps in-frame clones and lacks some. The sample has about 97,000 clones, about 94% seen once; the top ten hold over 0.25%. The sequencing sample was made of T cells isolated from PBMCs. These receptors were obtained from a human donor in good health.

The gene calls are TRBV4-2 and TRBJ2-1, with 11 bases aligning to TRBD2. With V trimmed by 0 bases and J by 5 bases, 6 bases remained unmatched. The germline CDR1 and CDR2 sequences are LGHNA and YNFKEQ. The length of the CDR3 is 17 residues. The CDR3: CASSQETGTSGDNEQFF. In nucleotides, the CDR3 is TGTGCCAGCAGCCAAGAAACGGGGACTAGCGGTGACAATGAGCAGTTCTTC.

This clone was counted only a few times. The chain is built from TRBV11-3 and TRBJ2-1, with TRBD2 matching over 9 bases. V trimming: 1 base; J trimming: 5 bases; junction bases outside the gene matches: 3. CDR3 length: 15 amino acids. Germline V gene sequence: CDR1 SGHNT, CDR2 YENEEA. Here the CDR3 reads CASSLGLADNNEQFF. As DNA, the CDR3 is TGTGCCAGCAGCTTAGGACTAGCGGACAACAATGAGCAGTTCTTC. Together with reference TRBV11-3 and TRBJ2-1, the CDR3 gives the full variable domain: EAGVVQSPRYKIIEKKQPVAFWCNPISGHNTLYWYLQNLGQGPELLIRYENEEAVDDSQLPKDRFSAERLKGVDSTLKIQPAELGDSAVYLCASSLGLADNNEQFFGPGTRLTVL.

This chain joins TRBV14 and TRBJ2-1; D is unclear. This CDR3 contains 13 residues. V was trimmed by 2 bases and J by 5 bases, leaving 7 bases between them. Germline V gives CDR1 SGHDN, CDR2 FVKESK. DNA for the CDR3: TGTGCCAGCAGCCAATCCCTTAACAATGAGCAGTTCTTC. It specifies CASSQSLNNEQFF.

The V gene is TRBV5-1, the J gene TRBJ1-1; tentatively, D is TRBD1 (5 bases). Germline loops: CDR1 SGHRS, CDR2 YFSETQ. Trimming shortened V by 0 bases and J by 0 bases, and 9 bases separated the two germline ends. The CDR3 totals 15 residues. DNA of the CDR3: TGCGCCAGCAGCTTGGAGGGGATCGTGAACACTGAAGCTTTCTTT. This gives the protein CASSLEGIVNTEAFF.

This rearrangement joins TRBV11-2 to TRBJ2-7; 12 nucleotides match TRBD1. J was trimmed by 9 bases and V by 1 base; bases with no gene match: 7. Per germline, CDR1 SGHAT and CDR2 FQNNGV. The CDR3 is 15 amino acids. The CDR3 here is CASSLVWDRGPSQYF. The CDR3 nucleotides read TGTGCCAGCAGCTTAGTTTGGGACAGGGGGCCGTCGCAGTACTTC.

The V gene is TRBV1, the J gene TRBJ1-4; TRBD1, the table's D call, was not compared with the DNA. TRBV1 is listed as a pseudogene. The CDR3 is 13 amino acids. CDR3: CTNHGQGFEKLFF. The CDR3 DNA follows: TGCACCAACCACGGACAGGGGTTTGAAAAACTGTTTTTT.

The count of this clone is one. This chain's CDR3 is CASSLDRDGNEQFF. The CDR3 DNA sequence: TGTGCCAGCAGCTTGGACAGGGATGGGAATGAGCAGTTCTTC. This sequence joins TRBV5-4 and TRBJ2-1, with D tentatively TRBD1 (6 bases). This CDR3 region has 14 residues. Germline V gene data show CDR1 as SGHNT and CDR2 as YYREEE (reference sequence). The V and J ends lost 0 bases and 7 bases respectively, with 11 bases between them.

This sequence joins TRBV10-3 and TRBJ1-2; D ambiguous. From germline, CDR1 is ENHRY and CDR2 SYGVKD. This CDR3 has 15 residues. Trimming removed 7 bases at V and 8 bases at J, with 23 bases between. Written as DNA, the CDR3 is TGTGCCATCACACCCGATCTAGGGCACCGAGGGGGCTACACCTTC. Protein product: CAITPDLGHRGGYTF.

The gene calls are TRBV7-9 and TRBJ2-7; 7 positions match TRBD2. The CDR3 extends over 17 amino acids. Per germline, CDR1 SEHNR and CDR2 FQNEAQ (reference sequence). V lost 5 bases, J lost 4 bases, and 17 bases stayed unmatched. In DNA, the CDR3 is TGTGCCAGCAGCCCTACCTCTAGGGGCGGGAGAAGGTACGAGCAGTACTTC. It encodes CASSPTSRGGRRYEQYF.

The gene calls are TRBV7-3 and TRBJ1-2, with 7 bases identical to TRBD1. This CDR3 has 15 residues. Germline CDR1 reads SGHTA; CDR2 reads FQGTGA. Trimming cost V 2 bases and J 5 bases; bases outside gene matches: 8. CDR3 nucleotides: TGTGCCAGCAGCTTACAGGGGGACCCGATTTATGGCTACACCTTC. Protein product: CASSLQGDPIYGYTF.

This clone has just one count. The chain links TRBV29-1 to TRBJ1-2, with D possibly TRBD1 on 6 matching bases. Germline assignment: CDR1 SQVTM and CDR2 ANQGSEA. The ends were cut back, 5 bases at V and 4 bases at J, with 14 bases in the middle. The CDR3 contains 13 residues. The CDR3 region has the DNA TGCAGCGTTCGGGACATCTTTCCCTATGGCTACACCTTC. It is translated as CSVRDIFPYGYTF.

The chain joins TRBV7-9 to TRBJ2-7; TRBD1 aligns across 7 bases. This CDR3 contains 13 residues. Trimming cost V 3 bases and J 7 bases; bases outside gene matches: 6. The germline gives CDR1 SEHNR, CDR2 FQNEAQ (reference sequence). The CDR3 protein is CASSLLQGSEQYF. Here the CDR3 DNA reads TGTGCCAGCAGCTTGCTACAGGGGTCGGAGCAGTACTTC.

This chain links TRBV18 with TRBJ1-2, with D perhaps TRBD1 (5 bases). The germline V gene has CDR1 KGHSH and CDR2 LQKENI. CDR3 length equals 15 residues. The V gene lost 2 bases and the J gene lost 2 bases, with 12 bases spanning the gap. CDR3 bases: TGTGCCAGCTCACCAGGGGCAGGTTGGAACTATGGCTACACCTTC. Translating it yields CASSPGAGWNYGYTF.

V and J are TRBV4-1 and TRBJ2-3; D is unresolved. V gave up 4 bases and J gave up 4 bases, with 12 bases separating them. Germline-derived CDR1 and CDR2 are MGHRA and YSYEKL. This CDR3 comprises 14 residues. CDR3 loop: CASSRSPSPDTQYF. CDR3 nucleotides: TGCGCCAGCAGCCGGAGCCCTTCCCCAGATACGCAGTATTTT.

The chain couples TRBV5-1 to TRBJ2-1; TRBD2 matches 8 bases. The trim removed 0 bases at V and 3 bases at J, leaving 5 bases unmatched. From germline, CDR1 is SGHRS and CDR2 YFSETQ. CDR3 length: 16 residues. This CDR3 is CASSLGIAGRYNEQFF. The CDR3 bases are TGCGCCAGCAGCTTGGGAATAGCGGGACGCTACAATGAGCAGTTCTTC.

This chain uses TRBV30 with TRBJ2-5; D possibly corresponds to TRBD2 (6 bases). This CDR3 contains 15 residues. CDR1 GTSNPN and CDR2 SVGIG come from the germline V gene (reference sequence). V dropped 2 bases and J dropped 5 bases, with 18 bases sitting between them. The CDR3 DNA follows: TGTGCCTGGAGTTCTCAAAGGCGGGGTGGGGAGACCCAGTACTTC. This codes for CAWSSQRRGGETQYF.

The chain couples TRBV28 to TRBJ2-2; D is uncertain. There are 18 residues in the CDR3. Trimming took 4 bases from V and 0 from J, leaving 18 bases between them. CDR1 and CDR2 (germline): MDHEN, SYDVKM. As DNA, the CDR3 is TGTGCCAGCAGTTCCTTGATGAGTGCGGTCGCGAACACCGGGGAGCTGTTTTTT. Protein product: CASSSLMSAVANTGELFF.

The genes are TRBV27 and TRBJ1-1; D may be TRBD1 (5 bases). Trimming shortened V by 3 bases and J by 3 bases, and 11 bases separated the two germline ends. The CDR3 contains 14 residues. Germline V gives CDR1 MNHEY, CDR2 SMNVEV (reference sequence). The CDR3, as DNA: TGTGCCAGCAGTTTTTGGGGAGGGGACACTGAAGCTTTCTTT. Its protein is CASSFWGGDTEAFF.

Turning to this clone: The junction shows a germline mismatch at one end, possibly a read error. The gene calls are TRBV5-1 and TRBJ2-5; D ambiguous. This CDR3 region has 11 residues. Germline assignment: CDR1 SGHRS and CDR2 YFSETQ. The CDR3, as DNA: TGCGCCAGCAGCTTGCGAGAGGCCCAGTACTTC. The encoded protein is CASSLREAQYF.

The gene calls are TRBV6-1 and TRBJ1-1; D is possibly TRBD1 (6 bases). This CDR3 spans 14 amino acids. Germline loops: CDR1 MNHNS, CDR2 SASEGT. V was cut by 3 bases and J by 4 bases, with 12 bases left in between. Here the CDR3 reads CASSDRGEVTEAFF. The DNA for the CDR3 is TGTGCCAGCAGTGACAGGGGAGAGGTCACTGAAGCTTTCTTT.

The chain uses TRBV6-6 and TRBJ2-2, with TRBD2 matching 9 bases. The CDR3 is made up of 16 amino acids. Germline V gene lookup returns CDR1 MNHNY and CDR2 SVGAGI (reference sequence). J was trimmed by 2 bases and V by 4 bases; bases with no gene match: 5. The chain's CDR3 is CASSWSGLANTGELFF. CDR3 nucleotide sequence: TGTGCCAGCAGTTGGTCGGGACTAGCTAACACCGGGGAGCTGTTTTTT.

This clone appeared a single time. The J gene is TRBJ2-7, the V gene TRBV27, with D hard to call. V lost 3 bases and J lost 0, with 9 bases in between. Germline values: CDR1 MNHEY, CDR2 SMNVEV (reference sequence). The CDR3 spans 14 residues. The CDR3 sequence: CASSFGRNSYEQYF. Written as DNA, the CDR3 is TGTGCCAGCAGTTTTGGCAGGAACTCCTACGAGCAGTACTTC.

CDR3 nucleotides: TGCGCCAGCAGCCAGGTAGAGGGGGCTATTGAAGCTTTCTTT. It is translated as CASSQVEGAIEAFF. The chain uses TRBV4-3 and TRBJ1-1, with 7 bases identical to TRBD1. After removal of 3 bases from V and 7 bases from J, the junction contained 8 bases not matched to a gene. Germline-derived CDR1 and CDR2 are LGHNA and YSLEER. This CDR3 region has 14 residues.

The chain couples TRBV4-2 to TRBJ2-1, with 13 bases matching TRBD2. The CDR3 is 17 residues long. In germline, CDR1 is LGHNA, CDR2 YNFKEQ. The trim removed 1 base at V and 3 bases at J, leaving 3 bases unmatched. Here the CDR3 DNA reads TGTGCCAGCAGCCAAGGGACTAGCGGGAGTTTCTACAATGAGCAGTTCTTC. Translating gives CASSQGTSGSFYNEQFF.